The next 15 T cell receptor beta chains were all read from a single sample in a study of HIV-infected patients and healthy controls. Follow-up blood was drawn about 14 weeks, roughly three months, after antiretroviral therapy began. No cell fractionation was done, so the repertoire covers all unsorted peripheral blood T cells. About 500 ng RNA was reverse transcribed with alpha and beta constant-region primers. Each of the alpha and beta chains got its own library through chain-specific third strand synthesis with indices. TCRdb reprocessed the 5' RACE reads with MiXCR, giving one entry per CDR3 protein. This sample has some 20,000 distinct CDR3 sequences, with roughly 7.9% found just once. The source was blood, collected during antiretroviral therapy. These receptors all come from an adult with HIV infection.

This clonotype showed up many times. The chain couples TRBV7-8 to TRBJ2-5; 7 positions match TRBD2. The CDR3 is 16 amino acids. The germline gives CDR1 SGHVS, CDR2 FQNEAQ. With V trimmed by 3 bases and J by 4 bases, 11 bases remained unmatched. Written as DNA, the CDR3 is TGTGCCAGCAGCTTCTGGCGGGAGTTCCCCTCAGAGACCCAGTACTTC. Translating gives CASSFWREFPSETQYF. The variable domain in full, completed from reference TRBV7-8 and TRBJ2-5, reads GAGVSQSPRYKVAKRGQDVALRCDPISGHVSLFWYQQALGQGPEFLTYFQNEAQLDKSGLPSDRFFAERPEGSVSTLKIQRTQQEDSAVYLCASSFWREFPSETQYFGPGTRLLVL.

This clonotype is classed as medium-sized (0.01 to 0.1%). The chain recombines TRBV7-9 with TRBJ2-2; tentative D call: TRBD1 (5 bases). The CDR3 has 13 residues. Trimming took 8 bases from V and 2 from J, leaving 9 bases between them. Per the germline V gene, CDR1 is SEHNR and CDR2 is FQNEAQ (reference sequence). CDR3 in amino acids: CASQGPNTGELFF. CDR3 nucleotide sequence: TGTGCCAGCCAGGGCCCCAACACCGGGGAGCTGTTTTTT.

This chain links TRBV12-3 or TRBV12-4 with TRBJ2-7; no clear D. The CDR3 loop spans 14 amino acids. V was pared by 5 bases and J by 1 base, with 12 bases between. CDR3 sequence (DNA): TGTGCCAGCAGTCCCCCCGGGCGGTCCTACGAGCAGTACTTC. It yields the protein CASSPPGRSYEQYF.

This sequence joins TRBV6-6 and TRBJ2-3, with a tentative D call TRBD2 (6 bases). Germline CDR1 MNHNY, CDR2 SVGAGI (reference sequence). V was pared by 10 bases and J by 4 bases, with 21 bases between. The CDR3 loop spans 15 amino acids. CDR3 nucleotide sequence: TGTGCCACCACGATGACGGGAGATCGGGCAGATACGCAGTATTTT. Protein sequence: CATTMTGDRADTQYF.

This clonotype has a count of ten or more. The chain is built from TRBV27 and TRBJ1-1, with unresolved D. The V end lost 0 bases, the J end lost 5 bases, and 13 bases lay between the germline ends. The CDR3 is 15 amino acids. Germline loops: CDR1 MNHEY, CDR2 SMNVEV (reference sequence). In nucleotides, the CDR3 is TGTGCCAGCAGTTTATCTGGGTCGCAGAGGACTGAAGCTTTCTTT. As protein: CASSLSGSQRTEAFF.

This clonotype was recorded a few times. The V gene is TRBV7-9, the J gene TRBJ1-3, with D possibly TRBD1 on 6 matching bases. Between the trimmed V and J ends, which lost 6 bases and 0 bases, there was a span of 12 bases. CDR1 SEHNR and CDR2 FQNEAQ come from the germline V gene (reference sequence). The CDR3 is made up of 15 amino acids. In nucleotides, the CDR3 is TGTGCCAGCAGATATGGACAGAGCTCTGGAAACACCATATATTTT. Protein sequence: CASRYGQSSGNTIYF.

In this sample, this clonotype turned up many times. The chain employs TRBV12-3 or TRBV12-4 and TRBJ2-1; weak D call: TRBD2 (6 bases). CDR3 size: 14 residues. Deletions cut 4 bases from V and 0 bases from J, with 7 bases between. Written as DNA, the CDR3 is TGTGCCAGCAGTTACGGGGGCTCCTACAATGAGCAGTTCTTC. Translation: CASSYGGSYNEQFF.

In its sample, this clonotype was seen many times. V usage is TRBV7-2 and J usage is TRBJ2-6, with 7 bases identical to TRBD1. Germline CDR1 SGHTA, CDR2 FQGNSA. This CDR3 has 16 residues. J was trimmed by 2 bases and V by 5 bases; bases with no gene match: 6. CDR3 sequence (DNA): TGTGCCAGCAGCGTACGACAGGGCGCTGGGGCCAACGTCCTGACTTTC. The encoded protein is CASSVRQGAGANVLTF.

In its sample, this clonotype was seen a few times. The chain uses TRBV6-5 and TRBJ2-2; no reliable D call. The CDR3 has 13 amino acids. The germline V gene encodes CDR1 MNHEY and CDR2 SVGAGI. Trimming took 4 bases from V and 3 from J, leaving 6 bases between them. The CDR3 here is CASSWDDTGELFF. The DNA of the CDR3 is TGTGCCAGCAGTTGGGATGACACCGGGGAGCTGTTTTTT.

This clonotype was picked up many times. The V gene is TRBV6-1, the J gene TRBJ2-1, with D possibly being TRBD1 (5 bases). The CDR3 runs 12 residues. Trimming shortened V by 4 bases and J by 5 bases, and 6 bases separated the two germline ends. Per germline, CDR1 MNHNS and CDR2 SASEGT. In DNA form, the CDR3 reads TGTGCCAGCAGTGCGACAGACAATGAGCAGTTCTTC. Amino acids: CASSATDNEQFF.

The V and J genes are TRBV13 and TRBJ1-5; no clear D gene. CDR1 and CDR2 (germline): PRHDT, FYEKMQ (reference sequence). With 7 bases removed from V and 4 bases from J, the gap between germline ends came to 5 bases. The CDR3 totals 11 residues. CDR3 residues: CASKRNQPQHF. The CDR3 DNA sequence: TGTGCCAGCAAGAGGAATCAGCCCCAGCATTTT.

In this sample, this clonotype turned up a few times. V gene TRBV9 combines with J gene TRBJ2-7; TRBD2 might be the D (6 bases). Trimming cost V 1 base and J 2 bases, with 10 bases left between them. The CDR3 totals 14 residues. The V gene's germline CDR1 is SGDLS and CDR2 YYNGEE. The CDR3 loop reads CASSVFGSPYEQYF. CDR3 in DNA: TGTGCCAGCAGCGTATTCGGGAGCCCCTACGAGCAGTACTTC.

This clonotype occurred many times. V and J are TRBV2 and TRBJ2-5, with D uncertain. Germline CDR1 reads SNHLY; CDR2 reads FYNNEI. V lost 6 bases and J lost 2, with 13 bases in between. The CDR3 is 14 amino acids. This CDR3 reads CASSRTIGQETQYF. The CDR3 DNA is TGTGCCAGCAGCAGGACGATAGGGCAAGAGACCCAGTACTTC.

Many counts were recorded for this clonotype. The V gene is TRBV6-5, the J gene TRBJ2-1; D perhaps matches TRBD1 (6 bases). CDR1 MNHEY and CDR2 SVGAGI come from the germline V gene. V lost 3 bases, J lost 1 base, and 10 bases lay in between. The CDR3 is 15 amino acids. The CDR3 protein is CASSYVQGSYNEQFF. CDR3 nucleotides: TGTGCCAGCAGTTATGTGCAGGGGTCCTACAATGAGCAGTTCTTC.

The V gene is TRBV2, the J gene TRBJ2-5; D gene unclear. Trimming pared 1 base from V and 7 bases from J, leaving 13 bases between. The CDR3 consists of 14 residues. Germline-derived CDR1 and CDR2 are SNHLY and FYNNEI. The CDR3 region is CASSEDAPTRTQYF. CDR3 nucleotide sequence: TGTGCCAGCAGTGAAGACGCACCAACCCGGACCCAGTACTTC.